This TCR beta chain was observed in a study of blood T cell repertoires in COVID-19. The wider study: Samples came from the United States, Italy and Spain, spanning acute and convalescent COVID-19. Nucleic acid was either cDNA or gDNA, and it came from T cells, B-cell-depleted T cells, or PBMCs.

In the original processing: Amplification of reference gene primers was used by the study to estimate nucleated cell counts. Some clones are missing from TCRdb's copy, which holds only in-frame ones; the method was immunoSEQ multiplex PCR. V, J and clone size are taken as reported in that table, and D and trimming were inferred from the DNA itself. The sample includes under 200,000 clones, about 83% of them seen just once. The CDR3 runs 14 residues. Trimming removed 5 bases from V and 7 bases from J; junction bases left unmatched: 6. Germline V gives CDR1 MNHEY, CDR2 SVGAGI. The study drew participants aged about 18 to 95 years from approximately 25 US areas.

The specimen was PBMCs or T cells enriched from blood (not recorded which). The receptor's source is a man aged 35-49 years with acute COVID-19. The chain is built from TRBV6-5 and TRBJ2-1; 9 positions agree with TRBD2. In nucleotides, the CDR3 is TGTGCCAGCAGTACTAGCGGGCGAGGTAATGAGCAGTTCTTC. It encodes CASSTSGRGNEQFF.